The 32 T cell receptor beta chains reported below all come from one sample, sequenced in a study of T cells expressing NK-cell markers. No DNA is given; TCRdb re-called the 5' RACE reads and lists each CDR3 protein once. In all, the sample yields some 340,000 distinct CDR3 sequences. The sequencing sample was made of blood T cells: a sorted CD56 or NKG2C T cell subset, CD4+ or CD8+ T cells, or bulk PBMC T cells (not recorded which). These receptors originate from a man aged 18-70 years in good health.

V gene TRBV27 combines with J gene TRBJ2-1; the D gene TCRdb calls, TRBD2, cannot be checked with no DNA. There are 14 residues in the CDR3. From germline, CDR1 is MNHEY and CDR2 SMNVEV (reference sequence). CDR3 sequence: CASSPRTITYEQFF.

J is TRBJ1-5 and V is TRBV12-3 or TRBV12-4. The CDR3 loop spans 15 amino acids. The CDR3: CASSLEGGGNQPQHF.

The chain carries TRBV7-2 and TRBJ2-5; TCRdb picks TRBD2, but there is no DNA to check that call. The CDR3 consists of 15 residues. CDR1 and CDR2 from the germline V gene are SGHTA and FQGNSA. CDR3 region: CASSPKLADFETQYF.

This chain joins TRBV6-1 and TRBJ2-2; the TRBD1 assignment by TCRdb is unverifiable without DNA. Germline-derived CDR1 and CDR2 are MNHNS and SASEGT. This CDR3 is built from 15 residues. The chain's CDR3 is CASSPLLTGGGELFF.

The V gene is TRBV9, the J gene TRBJ2-1; absent DNA, TCRdb's TRBD1 call cannot be checked. The germline gives CDR1 SGDLS, CDR2 YYNGEE. The CDR3 has 16 residues. The CDR3 is CASSVAGTGGYNEQFF.

The chain joins TRBV18 to TRBJ2-3. The CDR3 runs 12 residues. Germline lookup yields CDR1 KGHSH and CDR2 LQKENI. The CDR3 is CASSVNTDTQYF.

The chain recombines TRBV6-5 with TRBJ2-5. The CDR3 covers 12 residues. Germline V gene lookup returns CDR1 MNHEY and CDR2 SVGAGI. The CDR3 sequence is CASSSTLETQYF.

The rearrangement joins TRBV29-1 to TRBJ1-5. This CDR3 is built from 12 residues. Germline CDR1 is SQVTM and CDR2 is ANQGSEA. CDR3 in amino acids: CSAWTSNQPQHF. Together with reference TRBV29-1 and TRBJ1-5, the CDR3 gives the full variable domain: SAVISQKPSRDICQRGTSLTIQCQVDSQVTMMFWYRQQPGQSLTLIATANQGSEATYESGFVIDKFPISRPNLTFSTLTVSNMSPEDSSIYLCSAWTSNQPQHFGDGTRLSIL.

The chain recombines TRBV21-1 with TRBJ2-1; TCRdb names TRBD1, which stays unverified in the absence of DNA. TRBV21-1 is a documented pseudogene. The CDR3 consists of 17 residues. The CDR3 spells CASSKARPGRIYNEQFF.

The gene calls are TRBV10-3 and TRBJ2-1; TCRdb picks TRBD1, but there is no DNA to check that call. The CDR3 spans 12 residues. Germline CDR1 reads ENHRY; CDR2 reads SYGVKD. CDR3 sequence: CAISRLGAEQFF.

CDR3 protein: CASSDPVRASGNTIYF. This chain joins TRBV12-3 or TRBV12-4 and TRBJ1-3; checking the TCRdb D call of TRBD1 is not possible without DNA. The CDR3 totals 16 residues.

This rearrangement joins TRBV14 to TRBJ1-2. The CDR3 sequence is 16 residues long. In germline, CDR1 is SGHDN, CDR2 FVKESK. The CDR3 sequence is CASSLRTGTLNYGYTF. The full variable domain, its missing parts supplied by reference TRBV14 and TRBJ1-2, is EAGVTQFPSHSVIEKGQTVTLRCDPISGHDNLYWYRRVMGKEIKFLLHFVKESKQDESGMPNNRFLAERTGGTYSTLKVQPAELEDSGVYFCASSLRTGTLNYGYTFGSGTRLTVV.

V usage is TRBV19 and J usage is TRBJ2-6; the TRBD2 assignment by TCRdb is unverifiable without DNA. The CDR3 length is 17 residues. Germline CDR1 reads LNHDA; CDR2 reads SQIVND (reference sequence). The CDR3: CASRRQGSQSGANVLTF.

The V call is TRBV7-9, the J call TRBJ2-2; TCRdb returns TRBD1, unconfirmable since there is no DNA. From germline, CDR1 is SEHNR and CDR2 FQNEAQ (reference sequence). This CDR3 comprises 16 residues. The CDR3 spells CASSQYRGLWTGELFF.

The chain is built from TRBV5-5 and TRBJ2-5; TCRdb's D gene call, TRBD1, goes unchecked for lack of DNA. This CDR3 has 16 amino acids. Germline V lookup: CDR1 SGHKS, CDR2 YYEKEE (reference sequence). The CDR3 loop is CASSLELRDGPGAQYF. The full variable domain, its missing parts supplied by reference TRBV5-5 and TRBJ2-5, is DAGVTQSPTHLIKTRGQQVTLRCSPISGHKSVSWYQQVLGQGPQFIFQYYEKEERGRGNFPDRFSARQFPNYSSELNVNALLLGDSALYLCASSLELRDGPGAQYFGPGTRLLVL.

The V gene is TRBV7-2, the J gene TRBJ1-2. The germline V gene has CDR1 SGHTA and CDR2 FQGNSA. The CDR3 consists of 14 residues. This chain's CDR3 is CASSVRTVVYGYTF.

The chain links TRBV5-1 to TRBJ2-4; TCRdb lists TRBD2, though no DNA is available to test this call. This CDR3 contains 13 residues. Germline CDR1 SGHRS, CDR2 YFSETQ. This CDR3 is CASSLGGGNIQYF.

J is TRBJ2-3 and V is TRBV2; TCRdb names TRBD1, which stays unverified in the absence of DNA. From germline, CDR1 is SNHLY and CDR2 FYNNEI. There are 15 residues in the CDR3. The CDR3 protein is CASTPRGGDTDTQYF. Using reference TRBV2 and TRBJ2-3 for the parts outside the CDR3, the full variable domain is EPEVTQTPSHQVTQMGQEVILRCVPISNHLYFYWYRQILGQKVEFLVSFYNNEISEKSEIFDDQFSVERPDGSNFTLKIRSTKLEDSAMYFCASTPRGGDTDTQYFGPGTRLTVL.

The chain joins TRBV18 to TRBJ2-3; the TRBD2 assignment by TCRdb is unverifiable without DNA. The CDR3 extends over 15 amino acids. The germline gives CDR1 KGHSH, CDR2 LQKENI. The CDR3 sequence: CASSPLAGEVDTQYF.

The chain recombines TRBV24-1 with TRBJ2-1; there is no DNA to check the TCRdb D call of TRBD1. CDR3 length equals 21 residues. The V gene's germline CDR1 is KGHDR and CDR2 SFDVKD. The CDR3 sequence is CATSGGVAPVRYGAAYNEQFF.

The chain joins TRBV20-1 to TRBJ1-3; without DNA, the TCRdb call of TRBD1 cannot be checked. The CDR3 runs to 15 residues. CDR1 is DFQATT and CDR2 is SNEGSKA in the germline V gene (reference sequence). CDR3 sequence reads: CSASSGTGRGNTIYF.

This chain's CDR3 is CAWSGGRRYEQYF. The rearrangement uses TRBV30 and TRBJ2-7. CDR3 length: 13 residues. The germline V gene encodes CDR1 GTSNPN and CDR2 SVGIG (reference sequence).

This chain uses TRBV20-1 with TRBJ1-5. The CDR3 contains 14 residues. CDR1 is DFQATT, CDR2 SNEGSKA, per germline (reference sequence). CDR3: CSAGGHGSNQPQHF.

The V and J genes are TRBV11-2 and TRBJ2-4. This CDR3 spans 14 amino acids. Germline V gives CDR1 SGHAT, CDR2 FQNNGV. The CDR3 reads CASSLDIAKNIQYF.

J is TRBJ1-2 and V is TRBV2; without DNA, the TCRdb call of TRBD1 cannot be checked. The CDR3 runs 14 residues. Looked up from germline, CDR1 is SNHLY and CDR2 is FYNNEI. The CDR3 here is CASTGAIANYGYTF.

This chain joins TRBV24-1 and TRBJ2-1; as DNA is missing, the TRBD1 call by TCRdb cannot be tested. This CDR3 has 15 residues. CDR1 KGHDR and CDR2 SFDVKD come from the germline V gene. Here the CDR3 reads CATSDRGQGENEQFF.

The CDR3 sequence: CASSAGRSGEKLFF. The V call is TRBV6-1, the J call TRBJ1-4; no DNA is available, so the TRBD1 call from TCRdb remains unchecked. This CDR3 spans 14 amino acids. Germline loops: CDR1 MNHNS, CDR2 SASEGT.

The V call is TRBV7-2, the J call TRBJ2-5; checking the TCRdb D call of TRBD2 is not possible without DNA. The CDR3 spans 18 residues. Germline V lookup: CDR1 SGHTA, CDR2 FQGNSA. The CDR3 is CASSFTGTSETRLETQYF.

The chain recombines TRBV27 with TRBJ1-2. The CDR3 sequence is 15 residues long. Germline values: CDR1 MNHEY, CDR2 SMNVEV (reference sequence). CDR3 in amino acids: CASRPLGGRGYGYTF.

This chain connects TRBV12-3 or TRBV12-4 to TRBJ2-5. The CDR3 totals 16 residues. The CDR3 reads CASSTLSFEGPETQYF.

The rearrangement joins TRBV11-2 to TRBJ1-2; the D gene TCRdb calls, TRBD1, cannot be checked with no DNA. Germline CDR1 reads SGHAT; CDR2 reads FQNNGV. The CDR3 is 14 residues long. The CDR3 loop is CASSSPTAHVGYTF.

V is TRBV28 and J is TRBJ2-1; the TCRdb call, TRBD2, lacks DNA for checking. The CDR3 contains 13 residues. Germline V lookup: CDR1 MDHEN, CDR2 SYDVKM. The CDR3 spells CASSFGENNEQFF.